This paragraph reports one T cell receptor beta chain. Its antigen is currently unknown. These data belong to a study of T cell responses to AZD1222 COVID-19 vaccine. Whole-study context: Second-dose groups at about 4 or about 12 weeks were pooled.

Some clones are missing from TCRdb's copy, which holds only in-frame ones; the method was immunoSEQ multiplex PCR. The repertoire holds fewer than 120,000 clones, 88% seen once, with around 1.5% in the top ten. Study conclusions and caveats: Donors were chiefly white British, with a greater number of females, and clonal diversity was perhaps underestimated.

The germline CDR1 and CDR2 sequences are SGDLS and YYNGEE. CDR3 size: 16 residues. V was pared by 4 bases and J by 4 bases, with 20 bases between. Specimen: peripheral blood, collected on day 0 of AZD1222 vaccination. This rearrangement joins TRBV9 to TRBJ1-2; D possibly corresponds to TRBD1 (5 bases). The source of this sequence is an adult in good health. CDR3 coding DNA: TGTGCCAGCAGCCCTTCGACGACAGAGAACAGCTATGGCTACACCTTC. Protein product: CASSPSTTENSYGYTF.